Below are 25 T cell receptor beta chains sequenced from a single sample in a study of cytomegalovirus exposure and HLA in healthy donors. Generated by immunoSEQ multiplex PCR, the TCRdb table keeps only in-frame clones and is missing some. The repertoire includes 150,000 to 200,000 clones, around nine tenths of them detected once, and roughly 2.7% sits in the top ten. Sequenced: PBMCs. All receptors derive from a man younger than 30 in good health and CMV-seropositive.

This chain joins TRBV7-6 and TRBJ2-1; 9 nucleotides align to TRBD2. The trim removed 1 base at V and 7 bases at J, leaving 8 bases unmatched. This CDR3 has 16 amino acids. Per the germline V gene, CDR1 is SGHVS and CDR2 is FNYEAQ. The CDR3 DNA reads as TGTGCCAGCAGCTTAGAAGGAGCGGGAGGAAGGAATGAGCAGTTCTTC. This codes for CASSLEGAGGRNEQFF.

The V gene is TRBV10-3, the J gene TRBJ2-3; a possible D gene is TRBD2 (7 bases). Deletions cut 4 bases from V and 2 bases from J, with 13 bases between. CDR1 ENHRY and CDR2 SYGVKD come from the germline V gene. The CDR3 spans 15 residues. CDR3 bases: TGTGCCATCAGTGCCTCGGGGGGCCCCACAGATACGCAGTATTTT. Its translation is CAISASGGPTDTQYF.

This chain connects TRBV11-2 to TRBJ1-2; TRBD1 matches at 7 bases. V shed 10 bases and J 4 bases; nucleotides not matched to a gene: 9. This CDR3 has 13 residues. CDR1 SGHAT and CDR2 FQNNGV come from the germline V gene. In DNA, the CDR3 is TGTGCCACCCCCGGGACAGACGTCTATGGCTACACCTTC. This encodes CATPGTDVYGYTF.

The rearrangement uses TRBV7-2 and TRBJ2-3; 10 nucleotides agree with TRBD2. V lost 5 bases, J lost 3 bases, and 11 bases stayed unmatched. There are 17 residues in the CDR3. The germline V gene has CDR1 SGHTA and CDR2 FQGNSA. CDR3 residues: CASSPLERGGGTDTQYF. In DNA form, the CDR3 reads TGTGCCAGCAGCCCCCTGGAGCGGGGGGGCGGAACAGATACGCAGTATTTT.

The chain has TRBV9 and TRBJ1-4; 7 positions agree with TRBD1. J gave up 11 bases and V 3 bases, and 10 bases lay outside the gene matches. The germline V gene encodes CDR1 SGDLS and CDR2 YYNGEE. The CDR3 loop spans 14 amino acids. CDR3 region: CASSARDSNSKLFF. The CDR3 region has the DNA TGTGCCAGCAGCGCCCGGGACAGTAATTCCAAACTGTTTTTT. Variable domain in full (rest from reference TRBV9 and TRBJ1-4): DSGVTQTPKHLITATGQRVTLRCSPRSGDLSVYWYQQSLDQGLQFLIQYYNGEERAKGNILERFSAQQFPDLHSELNLSSLELGDSALYFCASSARDSNSKLFFGSGTQLSVL.

V gene TRBV15 combines with J gene TRBJ1-3, with D unresolved. The CDR3 has 18 amino acids. The germline V and J ends were trimmed by 0 bases and 1 base, with 16 bases remaining between them. Germline CDR1 is LNHNV and CDR2 is YYDKDF (reference sequence). Here the CDR3 DNA reads TGTGCCACCAGCAGAGATGTGCCGGGGATCCTATCTGGAAACACCATATATTTT. It translates to CATSRDVPGILSGNTIYF.

This sequence joins TRBV4-1 and TRBJ2-1, with a tentative D call TRBD1 (6 bases). Between the trimmed V and J ends, which lost 1 base and 7 bases, there was a span of 11 bases. Germline V gene sequence: CDR1 MGHRA, CDR2 YSYEKL. The CDR3 loop spans 14 amino acids. DNA for the CDR3: TGCGCCAGCAGCCAAGGGACAGTCTTTAATGAGCAGTTCTTC. Translating it yields CASSQGTVFNEQFF.

This chain joins TRBV5-1 and TRBJ1-1, with TRBD1 identical over 9 bases. Trimming cost V 0 bases and J 3 bases; bases outside gene matches: 3. The CDR3 contains 15 residues. Germline values: CDR1 SGHRS, CDR2 YFSETQ. The CDR3 loop reads CASSLAGQGHTEAFF. CDR3 sequence (DNA): TGCGCCAGCAGCTTGGCGGGACAGGGCCACACTGAAGCTTTCTTT.

This clone was seen only once. The genes are TRBV14 and TRBJ1-2; tentative D call: TRBD1 (6 bases). Per the germline V gene, CDR1 is SGHDN and CDR2 is FVKESK. This CDR3 has 15 residues. Trimming stripped 4 bases from V and 7 bases from J, with 19 bases between. CDR3 in DNA: TGTGCCAGCAGCCTAAACGCCAGGGGTCCCTTTGGCTACACCTTC. It translates to CASSLNARGPFGYTF.

This chain links TRBV19 with TRBJ2-7, with 10 bases lining up with TRBD1. The germline CDR1 and CDR2 sequences are LNHDA and SQIVND (reference sequence). Trimming at V came to 5 bases and at J to 1 base, leaving 8 bases not matched to a gene. The CDR3 length is 16 residues. The CDR3, as DNA: TGTGCCAGTAGTTCCTGGGGACAGGGGAATTCCTACGAGCAGTACTTC. Translation: CASSSWGQGNSYEQYF.

V and J are TRBV19 and TRBJ2-3, with 11 bases lining up with TRBD2. Unmatched junction bases numbered 8, after V lost 5 bases and J lost 4 bases. Germline V lookup: CDR1 LNHDA, CDR2 SQIVND (reference sequence). The CDR3 totals 16 residues. CDR3 loop: CASSRSSGRAADTQYF. In DNA, the CDR3 is TGTGCCAGTAGTCGGAGTAGCGGGAGGGCCGCAGATACGCAGTATTTT.

V is TRBV4-1 and J is TRBJ1-1, with D perhaps matching TRBD1 (6 bases). The CDR3 spans 15 residues. V was cut by 8 bases and J by 0 bases, with 16 bases left in between. Germline V lookup: CDR1 MGHRA, CDR2 YSYEKL. CDR3 amino acids: CASHRGGAMNTEAFF. The CDR3 DNA is TGCGCCAGCCACAGAGGGGGGGCAATGAACACTGAAGCTTTCTTT.

This clone was picked up a small number of times. V is TRBV9 and J is TRBJ2-7; 7 nucleotides line up with TRBD1. The CDR3 length is 18 residues. Germline values: CDR1 SGDLS, CDR2 YYNGEE. J lost 0 bases, V lost 3 bases, and 15 bases had no gene match. The DNA for the CDR3 is TGTGCCAGCAGCGCGCGACAGGGTGTGGGACCCAGCTCCTACGAGCAGTACTTC. Its translation: CASSARQGVGPSSYEQYF. Full variable domain (rest looked up from reference TRBV9 and TRBJ2-7): DSGVTQTPKHLITATGQRVTLRCSPRSGDLSVYWYQQSLDQGLQFLIQYYNGEERAKGNILERFSAQQFPDLHSELNLSSLELGDSALYFCASSARQGVGPSSYEQYFGPGTRLTVT.

This rearrangement joins TRBV6-1 to TRBJ2-7; D perhaps matches TRBD2 (6 bases). The CDR3 has 13 residues. V was pared by 6 bases and J by 3 bases, with 12 bases between. Germline values: CDR1 MNHNS, CDR2 SASEGT. CDR3 in amino acids: CASRAVGGYEQYF. The CDR3 DNA sequence: TGTGCCAGCAGGGCCGTGGGGGGCTACGAGCAGTACTTC.

This clone was recorded a few times. This chain connects TRBV13 to TRBJ2-1; the match to TRBD2 covers 13 bases. After removal of 5 bases from V and 9 bases from J, the junction contained 4 bases not matched to a gene. This CDR3 region has 14 residues. In germline, CDR1 is PRHDT, CDR2 FYEKMQ (reference sequence). The CDR3, as DNA: TGTGCCAGCAGCCTGGGACTAGCGGGGCCTGAGCAGTTCTTC. Amino acids: CASSLGLAGPEQFF.

The rearrangement joins TRBV6-5 to TRBJ1-3; D perhaps matches TRBD1 (5 bases). The CDR3 length is 15 residues. Trimming shortened V by 5 bases and J by 0 bases, and 11 bases separated the two germline ends. The germline CDR1 and CDR2 sequences are MNHEY and SVGAGI. The CDR3 region is CASSASGFSGNTIYF. In nucleotides, the CDR3 is TGTGCCAGCAGTGCGTCAGGGTTCTCTGGAAACACCATATATTTT.

The CDR3 region has the DNA TGTGCCAGCAGCCAAGTCGAGAAGAGCAATCAGCCCCAGCATTTT. It encodes CASSQVEKSNQPQHF. The J gene is TRBJ1-5, the V gene TRBV4-2; D gene ambiguous. The V gene's germline CDR1 is LGHNA and CDR2 YNFKEQ. This CDR3 is built from 15 residues. The ends were cut back, 1 base at V and 1 base at J, with 8 bases in the middle.

The V gene is TRBV29-1, the J gene TRBJ2-1, with no clear D. Trimming took off 4 bases at V and 7 bases at J, with 14 bases between the two ends. The CDR3 has 13 amino acids. Germline V lookup: CDR1 SQVTM, CDR2 ANQGSEA. CDR3 nucleotides: TGCAGCGTTGGGGTAGCCACTGGAAATGAGCAGTTCTTC. Encoded protein: CSVGVATGNEQFF.

CDR3 in amino acids: CASSLNAGPHEQYF. In DNA form, the CDR3 reads TGCGCCAGCAGCCTTAATGCAGGGCCCCACGAGCAGTACTTC. This chain uses TRBV5-1 with TRBJ2-7; D is perhaps TRBD1 (5 bases). The CDR3 runs to 14 residues. The germline gives CDR1 SGHRS, CDR2 YFSETQ. V lost 4 bases, J lost 5 bases, and 16 bases lay in between.

As DNA, the CDR3 is TGTGCCACCAGCAGGGGGGGGGATGGAAACACCATATATTTT. Translated, it gives CATSRGGDGNTIYF. The chain combines TRBV15 with TRBJ1-3; perhaps TRBD1 as D (5 bases). CDR3 length: 14 amino acids. Looked up from germline, CDR1 is LNHNV and CDR2 is YYDKDF (reference sequence). V lost 3 bases and J lost 3, with 9 bases in between.

The chain uses TRBV5-1 and TRBJ2-3; TRBD1 aligns across 7 bases. The CDR3 contains 14 residues. With V trimmed by 0 bases and J by 4 bases, 2 bases remained unmatched. CDR1 is SGHRS, CDR2 YFSETQ, per germline. CDR3: CASSLAGQADTQYF. The CDR3 DNA sequence: TGCGCCAGCAGCTTGGCCGGACAGGCAGATACGCAGTATTTT.

The chain recombines TRBV30 with TRBJ1-1, with D hard to call. The V gene's germline CDR1 is GTSNPN and CDR2 SVGIG (reference sequence). This CDR3 has 13 amino acids. V was trimmed by 7 bases and J by 0 bases, leaving 12 bases between them. CDR3 in amino acids: CASKTGMNTEAFF. In nucleotides, the CDR3 is TGTGCCTCAAAGACGGGAATGAACACTGAAGCTTTCTTT.

The chain is built from TRBV2 and TRBJ1-1; perhaps TRBD1 as D (6 bases). CDR1 and CDR2 from the germline V gene are SNHLY and FYNNEI. The V end lost 6 bases, the J end lost 3 bases, and 11 bases lay between the germline ends. The CDR3 totals 13 residues. In DNA, the CDR3 is TGTGCCAGCAGCCCCCCAGGGGACACTGAAGCTTTCTTT. It codes for CASSPPGDTEAFF.

The chain is built from TRBV10-3 and TRBJ2-2; D perhaps matches TRBD1 (6 bases). V lost 7 bases, J lost 1 base, and 10 bases lay in between. CDR3 length: 14 amino acids. The germline V gene has CDR1 ENHRY and CDR2 SYGVKD. CDR3 nucleotides: TGTGCCATCAAGCTGACAGGGAACACCGGGGAGCTGTTTTTT. Translated: CAIKLTGNTGELFF.

This chain connects TRBV7-3 to TRBJ2-1; tentatively, D is TRBD2 (6 bases). V lost 7 bases and J 5 bases, leaving 18 bases between the germline ends. The germline V gene encodes CDR1 SGHTA and CDR2 FQGTGA. The CDR3 has 15 amino acids. CDR3 sequence (DNA): TGTGCCAGCACCTTCGGAGGGCCCCTTAACAATGAGCAGTTCTTC. Amino acids: CASTFGGPLNNEQFF.